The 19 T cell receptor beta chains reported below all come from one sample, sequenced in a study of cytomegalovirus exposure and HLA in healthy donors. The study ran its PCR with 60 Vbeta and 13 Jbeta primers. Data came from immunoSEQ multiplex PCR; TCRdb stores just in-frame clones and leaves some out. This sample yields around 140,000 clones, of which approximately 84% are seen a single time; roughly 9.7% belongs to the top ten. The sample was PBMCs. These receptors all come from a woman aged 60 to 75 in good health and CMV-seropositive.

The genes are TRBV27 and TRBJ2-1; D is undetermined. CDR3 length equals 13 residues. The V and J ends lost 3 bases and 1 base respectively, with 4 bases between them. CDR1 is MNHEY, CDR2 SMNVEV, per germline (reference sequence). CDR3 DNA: TGTGCCAGCAGTTTTTCGTCCTACAATGAGCAGTTCTTC. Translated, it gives CASSFSSYNEQFF.

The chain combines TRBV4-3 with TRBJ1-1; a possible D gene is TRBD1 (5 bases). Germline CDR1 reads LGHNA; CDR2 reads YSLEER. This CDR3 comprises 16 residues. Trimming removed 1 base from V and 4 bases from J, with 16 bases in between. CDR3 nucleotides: TGCGCCAGCAGCCAAGTCAGGGCGGGGGGAGGCACTGAAGCTTTCTTT. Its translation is CASSQVRAGGGTEAFF.

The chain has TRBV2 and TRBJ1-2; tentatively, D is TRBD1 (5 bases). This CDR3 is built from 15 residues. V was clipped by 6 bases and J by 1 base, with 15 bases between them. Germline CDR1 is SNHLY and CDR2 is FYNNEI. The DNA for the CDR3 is TGTGCCAGCAGAGTGGGGCCTCAACTTAACTATGGCTACACCTTC. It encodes CASRVGPQLNYGYTF.

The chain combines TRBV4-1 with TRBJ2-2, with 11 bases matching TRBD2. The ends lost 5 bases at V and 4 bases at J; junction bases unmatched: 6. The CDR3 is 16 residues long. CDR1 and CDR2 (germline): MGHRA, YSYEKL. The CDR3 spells CASSTTSGKVTGELFF. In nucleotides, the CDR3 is TGCGCCAGCAGCACGACTAGCGGGAAGGTCACCGGGGAGCTGTTTTTT.

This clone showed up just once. This CDR3 is CASSLGQNNQPQHF. The DNA of the CDR3 is TGTGCCAGCTCCCTGGGACAGAACAATCAGCCCCAGCATTTT. V usage is TRBV18 and J usage is TRBJ1-5; TRBD1 matches at 7 bases. This CDR3 has 14 residues. The junction had 5 bases not matched to a gene; V was cut back by 6 bases and J by 3 bases. CDR1 and CDR2 (germline): KGHSH, LQKENI.

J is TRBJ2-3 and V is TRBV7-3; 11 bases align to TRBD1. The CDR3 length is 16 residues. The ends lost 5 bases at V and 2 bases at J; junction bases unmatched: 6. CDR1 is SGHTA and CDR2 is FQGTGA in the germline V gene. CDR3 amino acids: CASSPGTGGTTDTQYF. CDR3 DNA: TGTGCCAGCAGCCCAGGGACAGGGGGGACCACAGATACGCAGTATTTT.

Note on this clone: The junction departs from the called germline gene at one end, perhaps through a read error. CDR3 nucleotide sequence: TGTGCCAGCTCCCCACCAAGGCGGGAGGACTACAATGAGCAGTTCTTC. Protein product: CASSPPRREDYNEQFF. The chain recombines TRBV18 with TRBJ2-1; 8 bases map to TRBD2. CDR1 and CDR2 from the germline V gene are KGHSH and LQKENI. This CDR3 region has 16 residues.

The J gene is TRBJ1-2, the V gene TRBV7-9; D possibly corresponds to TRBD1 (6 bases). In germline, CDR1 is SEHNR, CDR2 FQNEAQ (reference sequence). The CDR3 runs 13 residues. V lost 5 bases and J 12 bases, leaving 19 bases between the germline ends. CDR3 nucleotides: TGTGCCAGCAGCGCAGGGGCGACCCCCTGGGACACCTTC. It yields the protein CASSAGATPWDTF.

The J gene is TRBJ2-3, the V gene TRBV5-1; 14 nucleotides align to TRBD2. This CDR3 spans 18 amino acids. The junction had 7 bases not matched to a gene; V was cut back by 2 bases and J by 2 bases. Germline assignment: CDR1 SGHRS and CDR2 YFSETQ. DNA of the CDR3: TGCGCCAGCAGCTTCTCCGGGACTAGCGGGAGAATCACAGATACGCAGTATTTT. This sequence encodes CASSFSGTSGRITDTQYF.

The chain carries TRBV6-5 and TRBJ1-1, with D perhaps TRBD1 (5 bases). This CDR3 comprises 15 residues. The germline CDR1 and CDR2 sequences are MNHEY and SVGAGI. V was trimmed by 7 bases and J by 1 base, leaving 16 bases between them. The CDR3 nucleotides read TGTGCCAGCATAAACATAGGTAGGGGGAACACTGAAGCTTTCTTT. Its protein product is CASINIGRGNTEAFF.

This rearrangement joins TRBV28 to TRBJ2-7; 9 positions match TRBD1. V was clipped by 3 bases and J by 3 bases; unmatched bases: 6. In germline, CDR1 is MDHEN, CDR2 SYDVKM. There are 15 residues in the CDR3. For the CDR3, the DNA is TGTGCCAGCAGTTTTAGGGACAGGGCTGTCTACGAGCAGTACTTC. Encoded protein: CASSFRDRAVYEQYF.

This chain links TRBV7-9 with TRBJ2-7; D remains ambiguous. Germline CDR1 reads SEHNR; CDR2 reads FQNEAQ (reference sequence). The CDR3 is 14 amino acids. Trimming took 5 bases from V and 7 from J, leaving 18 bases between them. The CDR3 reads CASSPLPPVREQYF. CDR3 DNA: TGTGCCAGCAGCCCTTTACCCCCCGTTCGGGAGCAGTACTTC. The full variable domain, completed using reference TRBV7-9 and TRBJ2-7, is DTGVSQNPRHKITKRGQNVTFRCDPISEHNRLYWYRQTLGQGPEFLTYFQNEAQLEKSRLLSDRFSAERPKGSFSTLEIQRTEQGDSAMYLCASSPLPPVREQYFGPGTRLTVT.

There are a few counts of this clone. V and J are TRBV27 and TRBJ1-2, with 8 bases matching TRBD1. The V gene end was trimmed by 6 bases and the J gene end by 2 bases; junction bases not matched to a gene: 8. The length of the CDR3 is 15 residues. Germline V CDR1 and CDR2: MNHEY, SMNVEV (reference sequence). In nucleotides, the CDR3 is TGTGCCAGCAGCCCTACCCGGACAGGGAACTATGGCTACACCTTC. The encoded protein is CASSPTRTGNYGYTF.

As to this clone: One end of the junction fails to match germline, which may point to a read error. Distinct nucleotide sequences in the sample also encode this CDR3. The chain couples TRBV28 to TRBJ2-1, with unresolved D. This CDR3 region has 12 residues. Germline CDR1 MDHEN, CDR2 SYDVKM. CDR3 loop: CASSFWPNEQFF. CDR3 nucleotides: TGCGCCAGCAGTTTTTGGCCAAATGAGCAGTTCTTC.

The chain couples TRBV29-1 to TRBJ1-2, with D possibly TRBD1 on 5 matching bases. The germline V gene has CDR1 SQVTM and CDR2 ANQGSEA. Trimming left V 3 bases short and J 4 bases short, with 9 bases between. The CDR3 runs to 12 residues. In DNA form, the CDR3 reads TGCAGCGTTGAGGACATTGCCTATGGCTACACCTTC. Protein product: CSVEDIAYGYTF.

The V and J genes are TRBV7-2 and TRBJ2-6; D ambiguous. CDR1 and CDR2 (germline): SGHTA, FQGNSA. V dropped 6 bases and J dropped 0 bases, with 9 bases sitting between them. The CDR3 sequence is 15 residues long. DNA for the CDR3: TGTGCCAGCAGTTTTAAGCTCTCTGGGGCCAACGTCCTGACTTTC. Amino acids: CASSFKLSGANVLTF.

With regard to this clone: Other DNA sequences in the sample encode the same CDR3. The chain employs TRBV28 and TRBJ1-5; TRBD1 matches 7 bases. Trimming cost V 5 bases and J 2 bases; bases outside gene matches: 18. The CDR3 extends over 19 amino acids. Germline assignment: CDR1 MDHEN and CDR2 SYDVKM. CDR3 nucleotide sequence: TGTGCCAGCAGTCCCTACAGGGGCCTTATGTCTCGTGGCAATCAGCCCCAGCATTTT. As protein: CASSPYRGLMSRGNQPQHF.

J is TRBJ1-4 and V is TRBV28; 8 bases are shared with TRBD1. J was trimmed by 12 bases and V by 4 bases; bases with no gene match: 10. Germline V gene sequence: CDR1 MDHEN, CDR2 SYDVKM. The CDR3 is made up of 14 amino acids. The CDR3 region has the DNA TGTGCCAGCAGTTCTCACAGGGGGGGTGGGGAACTGTTTTTT. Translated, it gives CASSSHRGGGELFF.

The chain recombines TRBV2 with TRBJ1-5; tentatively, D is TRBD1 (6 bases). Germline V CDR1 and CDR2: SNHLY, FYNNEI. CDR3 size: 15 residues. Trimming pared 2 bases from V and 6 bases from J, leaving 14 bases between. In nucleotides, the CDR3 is TGTGCCAGCAGTGAATATGGGGGGGCGCGTCAGCCCCAGCATTTT. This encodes CASSEYGGARQPQHF.